This entry describes one TCR beta chain. Original methodology: Reference gene primer amplification gave nucleated cell count estimates. Sequencing was performed with immunoSEQ multiplex PCR; in TCRdb, only in-frame clones are kept and a portion is missing. The DNA was the basis for D and trimming; V, J and clone size are from that table. This table has about 280,000 clones, around 92% appearing once. The record originates from a study of blood T cell repertoires in COVID-19. As for the study in general: The cDNA or gDNA used as material had been derived from T cells, B-cell-depleted T cells, or PBMCs.

The specimen sequenced was PBMCs or T cells enriched from blood (not recorded which). This sequence was found in a woman aged 60-70 years who had recovered from COVID-19.

CDR3 residues: CASSLGPLNTEAFF. Here the CDR3 DNA reads TGTGCCAGCAGCTTAGGGCCCCTGAACACTGAAGCTTTCTTT. This rearrangement joins TRBV7-9 to TRBJ1-1, with D hard to call. The CDR3 covers 14 residues. Germline CDR1 SEHNR, CDR2 FQNEAQ (reference sequence). Trimming pared 1 base from V and 0 bases from J, leaving 6 bases between.